The entry that follows covers one T cell receptor (beta chain) sequence. Its antigen is currently unknown. The sample is drawn from a study of cytomegalovirus exposure and HLA in healthy donors. General observations from the study: In an earlier analysis, about 87% or about 30%: the productive usage of most TCR beta V segments.

Among the donors, all were healthy bone marrow donors. Primers included in the PCR were 60 Vbeta and 13 Jbeta primers. Original processing notes: In a later analysis, some 11 million of approximately 86 million unique beta chains occurred in at least two donors. TCRdb's copy holds only in-frame clones and misses some; the assay was immunoSEQ multiplex PCR. V and J calls and clone size follow that table, whereas D and trimming were derived from the DNA. This table has roughly 130,000 clones, roughly 80% appearing once. J lost 5 bases, V lost 4 bases, and 6 bases had no gene match. The CDR3 has 14 amino acids. Germline CDR1 and CDR2: SGHRS and YFSETQ.

The chain uses TRBV5-1 and TRBJ2-5; TRBD1 matches 9 bases. Sequencing input: PBMCs. The receptor's source is a boy between 10 and 17 years old in good health and CMV-seronegative. The CDR3 nucleotides are TGCGCCAGCAGCCTGACAGGGGGTGGGGAGACCCAGTACTTC. Amino acids: CASSLTGGGETQYF.